This TCR beta chain is from a study of regulatory T cells in long-lasting Graves disease. Whole-study results and caveats: Accuracy may have suffered from the small sample size. Whereas new patients shared some 990 public clonotypes, persistent patients shared more, at under 3,500. Persistent disease preferred TRBV28, TRBJ1-2 and TRBJ2-5; new disease, TRBV20-1 and TRBJ2-1.

Both iRepertoire HTBI primers and Arm-PCR of CDR3 regions were used to build the TCR beta libraries. Each CDR3 protein gets one entry after TCRdb re-called the multiplex PCR reads with MiXCR. The table has 700,000 or so distinct CDR3 sequences, around 30% seen once. A few counts support this clonotype. Its antigen is unknown. Stated time point: persistent/refractory GD, antithyroid drugs over 5 years with positive TRAb. Following extraction of RNA from PBMCs, that RNA was used to make the TCR library. Patients hailed from an endocrinology department in Xi'an, China. Trimming shortened V by 4 bases and J by 2 bases, and 15 bases separated the two germline ends. The CDR3 runs 15 residues. The V gene's germline CDR1 is SGHRS and CDR2 YFSETQ.

Sequenced here: peripheral blood mononuclear cells (PBMCs), sampled when the disease was refractory, from a patient treated with antithyroid drugs. The sequence came from a female donor with Graves disease. The rearrangement uses TRBV5-1 and TRBJ1-1; a weak D match, TRBD1 (6 bases). The CDR3 is CASSSRTASNTEAFF. CDR3 bases: TGCGCCAGCAGCAGCCGGACAGCAAGTAACACTGAAGCTTTCTTT.